Presented here are 19 T cell receptor beta chains from one specimen sequenced in a study of control samples from healthy donors and cancer patients. The table came from immunoSEQ multiplex PCR; TCRdb's copy has only in-frame clones and leaves some out. The top ten clones hold more than 5.5% of a sample with roughly 80,000 clones, roughly 84% of them seen once. Sequencing input: blood. The receptors shown here come from a woman in her forties or fifties in good health.

CDR3 in amino acids: CASSPGTGLSTDTQYF. The DNA of the CDR3 is TGCGCCAGCAGCCCTGGGACAGGTCTAAGCACAGATACGCAGTATTTT. This rearrangement joins TRBV4-1 to TRBJ2-3; 8 bases align to TRBD1. The CDR3 runs to 16 residues. Germline V CDR1 and CDR2: MGHRA, YSYEKL. Trimming cost V 4 bases and J 0 bases; bases outside gene matches: 6.

This clone was seen only a few times. J is TRBJ1-1 and V is TRBV4-1, with 7 bases lining up with TRBD1. CDR1 MGHRA and CDR2 YSYEKL come from the germline V gene. The CDR3 is 13 residues long. The V and J ends lost 4 bases and 7 bases, in that order; junction bases with no gene match: 6. In nucleotides, the CDR3 is TGCGCCAGCAGCCCCCGGGACAGCGGTGAAGCTTTCTTT. Residues: CASSPRDSGEAFF.

The chain couples TRBV5-1 to TRBJ2-7; the D gene is possibly TRBD1 (6 bases). Trimming left V 0 bases short and J 4 bases short, with 11 bases between. Germline V gene lookup returns CDR1 SGHRS and CDR2 YFSETQ. The CDR3 has 14 amino acids. The CDR3, as DNA: TGCGCCAGCAGCTTGGAACAGGGCCGGTACGAGCAGTACTTC. Protein sequence: CASSLEQGRYEQYF.

The chain combines TRBV9 with TRBJ2-7; 7 bases match TRBD2. V gave up 2 bases and J gave up 7 bases; unmatched junction bases: 12. This CDR3 comprises 15 residues. CDR1 is SGDLS and CDR2 is YYNGEE in the germline V gene. The CDR3 sequence: CASSVSGLGLREQYF. The CDR3 coding sequence is TGTGCCAGCAGCGTTAGCGGACTAGGACTTAGGGAGCAGTACTTC.

In its sample, this clone was seen once. The chain employs TRBV6-5 and TRBJ2-3; 10 bases agree with TRBD2. The V gene end was trimmed by 6 bases and the J gene end by 6 bases; junction bases not matched to a gene: 9. This CDR3 is built from 15 residues. In germline, CDR1 is MNHEY, CDR2 SVGAGI. CDR3 protein: CASRPIAGGRDTQYF. The CDR3 DNA sequence: TGTGCCAGCAGGCCTATAGCGGGGGGAAGGGATACGCAGTATTTT.

The chain carries TRBV6-1 and TRBJ1-2; unclear D gene. Germline-derived CDR1 and CDR2 are MNHNS and SASEGT. This CDR3 contains 12 residues. V lost 2 bases to trimming and J lost 6 bases, with 7 bases between them. CDR3 sequence reads: CASSELWDGYTF. The CDR3 DNA is TGTGCCAGCAGTGAATTATGGGATGGCTACACCTTC.

The chain is built from TRBV6-1 and TRBJ2-5, with 9 nucleotides matching TRBD1. The germline V gene has CDR1 MNHNS and CDR2 SASEGT. The length of the CDR3 is 15 residues. V shed 2 bases, J shed 1 base, and the junction held 2 bases outside the gene matches. CDR3 amino acids: CASSERDRVQETQYF. In nucleotides, the CDR3 is TGTGCCAGCAGTGAAAGGGACAGGGTCCAAGAGACCCAGTACTTC.

The V and J genes are TRBV12-3 or TRBV12-4 and TRBJ2-7; D perhaps matches TRBD2 (6 bases). There are 12 residues in the CDR3. V gave up 5 bases and J gave up 7 bases, with 12 bases separating them. CDR3 nucleotides: TGTGCCAGCAGTGCGGGGCTTGCAGAGCAGTACTTC. Translating it yields CASSAGLAEQYF.

The chain couples TRBV30 to TRBJ2-2; D not certain. The CDR3 length is 12 residues. V dropped 2 bases and J dropped 4 bases, with 5 bases sitting between them. Germline loops: CDR1 GTSNPN, CDR2 SVGIG (reference sequence). The CDR3 DNA is TGTGCCTGGAGTTTCATCACCGGGGAGCTGTTTTTT. It is translated as CAWSFITGELFF.

The chain carries TRBV5-6 and TRBJ2-2, with 7 bases lining up with TRBD1. V lost 4 bases to trimming and J lost 3 bases; unmatched junction nucleotides: 12. The CDR3 is 17 amino acids. Germline V lookup: CDR1 SGHDT, CDR2 YYEEEE. Here the CDR3 reads CASSRGQSLSYTGELFF. The CDR3 coding sequence is TGTGCCAGCAGCCGGGGACAGTCCTTATCTTACACCGGGGAGCTGTTTTTT.

V is TRBV3-1 (or the pseudogene TRBV3-2) and J is TRBJ1-1, with D perhaps TRBD1 (6 bases). Trimming took 3 bases from V and 1 from J, leaving 21 bases between them. This CDR3 spans 18 amino acids. Germline V gives CDR1 LGHDT, CDR2 YNNKEL (reference sequence). The CDR3 region is CASSHPGASGTQNTEAFF. In DNA, the CDR3 is TGTGCCAGCAGCCACCCGGGGGCCTCCGGGACACAGAACACTGAAGCTTTCTTT.

The chain uses TRBV9 and TRBJ2-7, with D uncertain. CDR1 is SGDLS and CDR2 is YYNGEE in the germline V gene. V lost 4 bases and J lost 2, with 13 bases in between. CDR3 size: 14 residues. The CDR3 bases are TGTGCCAGCAGCCCCATAGCAACTCCCTACGAGCAGTACTTC. Its translation is CASSPIATPYEQYF.

V is TRBV11-2 and J is TRBJ2-5, with 7 bases that match TRBD1. The CDR3 spans 14 residues. Germline V gives CDR1 SGHAT, CDR2 FQNNGV. The ends lost 3 bases at V and 3 bases at J; junction bases unmatched: 4. This CDR3 reads CASSFTGAKETQYF. In DNA form, the CDR3 reads TGTGCCAGCAGCTTTACAGGGGCAAAAGAGACCCAGTACTTC.

This chain connects TRBV18 to TRBJ2-3; D unresolved. This CDR3 region has 14 residues. Germline-derived CDR1 and CDR2 are KGHSH and LQKENI. V was shortened by 1 base and J by 0 bases, with 5 bases between the two germline ends. CDR3 bases: TGTGCCAGCTCACCACAGGGCAGCACAGATACGCAGTATTTT. It yields the protein CASSPQGSTDTQYF.

This clone was counted only a few times. V usage is TRBV19 and J usage is TRBJ2-3; 8 bases map to TRBD1. CDR1 is LNHDA, CDR2 SQIVND, per germline (reference sequence). There are 12 residues in the CDR3. The ends lost 5 bases at V and 10 bases at J; junction bases unmatched: 5. The CDR3 bases are TGTGCCAGTAGTCAGGGGGCTGGTGCGCAGTATTTT. It translates to CASSQGAGAQYF.

The rearrangement joins TRBV4-1 to TRBJ2-3, with 7 bases fitting TRBD2. Trimming took 0 bases from V and 5 from J; bases not matched to a gene: 8. The CDR3 is 16 amino acids. Germline V gene data show CDR1 as MGHRA and CDR2 as YSYEKL. CDR3 sequence reads: CASSQESAGLIDTQYF. The CDR3 region has the DNA TGCGCCAGCAGCCAAGAGTCAGCGGGGTTAATAGATACGCAGTATTTT.

This clone came up a few times. The gene calls are TRBV10-2 and TRBJ1-6; the D gene is possibly TRBD1 (5 bases). The germline V gene has CDR1 WSHSY and CDR2 SAAADI. The CDR3 consists of 15 residues. V lost 3 bases to trimming and J lost 4 bases, with 10 bases between them. This CDR3 is CASSEGTGYNSPLHF. CDR3 DNA: TGCGCCAGCAGTGAAGGGACTGGTTATAATTCACCCCTCCACTTT.

The rearrangement joins TRBV6-1 to TRBJ2-3; 9 positions agree with TRBD1. The junction had 16 bases not matched to a gene; V was cut back by 4 bases and J by 8 bases. Germline V gene sequence: CDR1 MNHNS, CDR2 SASEGT. This CDR3 has 17 amino acids. The CDR3 spells CASSGGWGDREIGTQYF. The CDR3 DNA is TGTGCCAGCAGTGGAGGGTGGGGGGACAGGGAAATAGGTACGCAGTATTTT.

The chain carries TRBV2 and TRBJ1-4; D remains ambiguous. Trimming shortened V by 4 bases and J by 7 bases, and 13 bases separated the two germline ends. CDR3 length: 14 amino acids. Germline V gene lookup returns CDR1 SNHLY and CDR2 FYNNEI. The chain's CDR3 is CASSVQFSGEKLFF. CDR3 sequence (DNA): TGTGCCAGCAGTGTTCAGTTTTCGGGTGAAAAACTGTTTTTT.